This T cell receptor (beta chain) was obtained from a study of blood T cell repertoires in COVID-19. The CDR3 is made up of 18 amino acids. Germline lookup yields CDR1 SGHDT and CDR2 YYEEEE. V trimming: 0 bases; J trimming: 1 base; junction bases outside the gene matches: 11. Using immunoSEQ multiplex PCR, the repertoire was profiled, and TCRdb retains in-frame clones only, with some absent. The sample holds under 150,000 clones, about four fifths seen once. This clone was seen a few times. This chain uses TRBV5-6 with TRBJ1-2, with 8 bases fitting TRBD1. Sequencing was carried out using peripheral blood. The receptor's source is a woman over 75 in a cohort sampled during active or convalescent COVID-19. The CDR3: CASSLEVLDRAFNYGYTF. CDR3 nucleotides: TGTGCCAGCAGCTTGGAGGTGCTGGACAGGGCTTTTAACTATGGCTACACCTTC.